This TCR beta chain was identified in a study of T cell responses to AZD1222 COVID-19 vaccine. The study, taken as a whole, reports: Samples come after the peak T cell response, not at day 14.

In this sample, this clone turned up once. What it binds is unknown. This CDR3 comprises 12 residues. Deletions cut 3 bases from V and 5 bases from J, with 7 bases between. CDR1 is SGHTA and CDR2 is FQGNSA in the germline V gene. Sequenced by immunoSEQ multiplex PCR; TCRdb stores in-frame clones only, minus some. This sample yields tens of thousands of clones, of which approximately 89% are seen a single time; 2% to 2.5% belongs to the top ten. The chain uses TRBV7-2 and TRBJ1-1; no definite D call. The TCR originated in an adult in good health. The sequencing here drew on peripheral blood, taken on day 0 of AZD1222 vaccination. The CDR3 loop is CASSLGWTEAFF. The CDR3 region has the DNA TGTGCCAGCAGCTTGGGCTGGACTGAAGCTTTCTTT.